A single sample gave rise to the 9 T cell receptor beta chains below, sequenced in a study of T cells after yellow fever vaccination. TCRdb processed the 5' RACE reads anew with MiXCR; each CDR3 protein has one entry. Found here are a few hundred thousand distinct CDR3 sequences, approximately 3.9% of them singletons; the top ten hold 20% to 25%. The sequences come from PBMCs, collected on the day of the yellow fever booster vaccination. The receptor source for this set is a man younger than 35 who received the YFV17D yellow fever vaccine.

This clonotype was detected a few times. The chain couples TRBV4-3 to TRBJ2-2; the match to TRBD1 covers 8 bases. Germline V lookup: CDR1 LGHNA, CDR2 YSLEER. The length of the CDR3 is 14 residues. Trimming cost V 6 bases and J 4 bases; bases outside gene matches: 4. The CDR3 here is CASRHDRGTGELFF. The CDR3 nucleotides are TGCGCCAGCAGGCACGACAGGGGCACCGGGGAGCTGTTTTTT.

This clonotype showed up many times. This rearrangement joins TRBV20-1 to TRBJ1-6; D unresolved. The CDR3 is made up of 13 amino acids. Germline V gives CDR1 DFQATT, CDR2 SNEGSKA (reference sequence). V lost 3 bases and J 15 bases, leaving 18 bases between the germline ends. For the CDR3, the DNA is TGCAGTGCTAGGGTCGGGGAACTCCCTTTCCTCCACTTT. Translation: CSARVGELPFLHF.

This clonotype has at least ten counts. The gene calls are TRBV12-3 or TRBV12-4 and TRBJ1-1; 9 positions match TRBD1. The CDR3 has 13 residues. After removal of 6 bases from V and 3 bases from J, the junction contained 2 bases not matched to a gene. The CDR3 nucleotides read TGTGCCAGCAGCGACAGGGGGTACACTGAAGCTTTCTTT. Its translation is CASSDRGYTEAFF.

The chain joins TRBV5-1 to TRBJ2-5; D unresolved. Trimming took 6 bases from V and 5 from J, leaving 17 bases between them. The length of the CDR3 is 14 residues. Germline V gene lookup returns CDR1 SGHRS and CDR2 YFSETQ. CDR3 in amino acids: CASTAAEALETQYF. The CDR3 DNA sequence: TGCGCCAGCACCGCGGCGGAAGCTCTGGAGACCCAGTACTTC.

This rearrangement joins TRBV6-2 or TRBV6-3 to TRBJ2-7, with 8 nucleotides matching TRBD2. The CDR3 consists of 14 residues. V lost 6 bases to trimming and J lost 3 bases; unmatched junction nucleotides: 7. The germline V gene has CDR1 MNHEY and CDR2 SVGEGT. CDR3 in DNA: TGTGCCAGCAGACACCCGGGAGGGGACTACGAGCAGTACTTC. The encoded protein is CASRHPGGDYEQYF.

Here the CDR3 DNA reads TGTGCCAGCAGCTTAGAAGTCGGGCGGGGCGCCTACAATGAGCAGTTCTTC. It codes for CASSLEVGRGAYNEQFF. V usage is TRBV7-9 and J usage is TRBJ2-1; D possibly corresponds to TRBD2 (6 bases). Per germline, CDR1 SEHNR and CDR2 FQNEAQ (reference sequence). Trimming took 1 base from V and 2 from J, leaving 15 bases between them. This CDR3 contains 17 residues. Filled out from reference TRBV7-9 and TRBJ2-1, the complete variable domain reads DTGVSQNPRHKITKRGQNVTFRCDPISEHNRLYWYRQTLGQGPEFLTYFQNEAQLEKSRLLSDRFSAERPKGSFSTLEIQRTEQGDSAMYLCASSLEVGRGAYNEQFFGPGTRLTVL.

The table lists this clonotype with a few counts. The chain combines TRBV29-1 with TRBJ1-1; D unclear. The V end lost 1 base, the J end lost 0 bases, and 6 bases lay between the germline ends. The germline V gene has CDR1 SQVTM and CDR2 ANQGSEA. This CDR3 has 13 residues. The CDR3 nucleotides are TGCAGCGTTGAAGCCGGGATGAACACTGAAGCTTTCTTT. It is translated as CSVEAGMNTEAFF.

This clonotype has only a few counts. The CDR3 loop reads CASGLVILVQDQPQHF. In nucleotides, the CDR3 is TGTGCTAGTGGTTTGGTAATATTGGTCCAAGATCAGCCCCAGCATTTT. The rearrangement joins TRBV12-5 to TRBJ1-5; no firm D call. Per germline, CDR1 LGHNT and CDR2 FRNRAP. The V end lost 0 bases, the J end lost 5 bases, and 14 bases lay between the germline ends. The length of the CDR3 is 16 residues.

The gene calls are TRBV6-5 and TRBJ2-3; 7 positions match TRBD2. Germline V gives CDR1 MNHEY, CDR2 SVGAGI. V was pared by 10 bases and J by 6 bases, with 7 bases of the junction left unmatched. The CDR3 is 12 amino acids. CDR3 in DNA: TGTGCCACCCGGACTAGAGGGGATACGCAGTATTTT. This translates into CATRTRGDTQYF.